This TCR beta chain appears in the sequencing data of a study of response to subunit inactivated influenza vaccine listed by TCRdb under 2018. For the study in its entirety: Deep quantitative profiling of the T cell receptor repertoire was used in the study to follow responses to a trivalent subunit inactivated influenza vaccine. What the study reported, not specific to this receptor: It was suggested by the authors that each seasonal influenza vaccination may recruit only a limited number of new T cells.

This clonotype occurred many times. Its binding antigen is unknown. No base quality values were provided; no much bigger clone lies one nucleotide off. The method was RT-PCR. Instrument on record: Illumina HiSeq 2500. The public reads were reanalyzed by TCRdb: fastp trimming at Q25, MiXCR alignment, in-frame beta chains only. Entries are consolidated by CDR3 protein sequence, retaining the most common genes and DNA. This sample comprises 500,000 or so distinct CDR3 sequences, about 15% of them detected only once. The top ten clonotypes cover 2.5% to 3.5% of the sample. Looking up the germline V gene yields CDR1 SGHAT and CDR2 FQNNGV. The CDR3 sequence holds 14 residues, the cysteine and phenylalanine included. Solely the CDR3 DNA is kept, with 42 bases framed from the first base. V gives up 1 base and J gives up 0 bases, and the segment between their germline ends measures 7 bases.

The TCR originated in a man aged 50-75 years who received an inactivated influenza vaccine. Donor details come from another sample of the same person, matched by shared clones. The starting material was CD4+ T cells sorted from PBMCs, obtained around 25 months after vaccination. The sequence links TRBV11-2 to TRBJ2-7; the D gene assignment is ambiguous. In nucleotides, the sequence is TGTGCCAGCAGCTTAGGTCCAAGCTCCTACGAGCAGTACTTC. Its protein product is CASSLGPSSYEQYF. The CDR3, completed at both ends by the reference TRBV11-2 and TRBJ2-7 genes, gives the full variable domain EAGVAQSPRYKIIEKRQSVAFWCNPISGHATLYWYQQILGQGPKLLIQFQNNGVVDDSQLPKDRFSAERLKGVDSTLKIQPAKLEDSAVYLCASSLGPSSYEQYFGPGTRLTVT.